This T cell receptor beta chain was profiled in a study of blood T cell repertoires in COVID-19. Study in general: Acute and convalescent COVID-19 samples came from the United States, Italy and Spain. T cells, B-cell-depleted T cells, or PBMCs provided the cDNA or gDNA that served as material.

Methods used by the authors: Nucleated cell number was recorded as an estimate derived from reference gene primer amplification. The repertoire was sequenced with immunoSEQ multiplex PCR; TCRdb's copy has only in-frame clones and lacks some. V, J and clone size reflect that table, while D and trimming were determined from the DNA. The data hold roughly 250,000 clones, with about 80% observed a single time. From germline, CDR1 is SQVTM and CDR2 ANQGSEA. The CDR3 spans 15 residues. V lost 1 base to trimming and J lost 2 bases, with 12 bases between them. V is TRBV29-1 and J is TRBJ2-1; D might be TRBD1 (6 bases). Sequenced sample: peripheral blood. This receptor was taken from a woman aged 45-59 years with acute or convalescent COVID-19. Written as DNA, the CDR3 is TGCAGCGTTGAAGTCTTTGGACAGACCTACAATGAGCAGTTCTTC. Its protein is CSVEVFGQTYNEQFF.